This T cell receptor (beta chain) is from a study of OX40 agonist ivuxolimab in advanced cancers. On this clone: What it binds is unknown.

TCRdb's copy holds only in-frame clones and misses some; the assay was immunoSEQ multiplex PCR. Here the sample spans about 72,000 clones, about nine tenths being singletons. The CDR3 sequence is 18 residues long. In germline, CDR1 is SGHVS, CDR2 FNYEAQ. The germline V and J ends were trimmed by 6 bases and 3 bases, with 25 bases remaining between them. Study results and caveats: More expanded clones were seen, on average, in CD8+ T cells than in CD4+.

The rearrangement joins TRBV7-6 to TRBJ2-3, with D tentatively TRBD1 (5 bases). This specimen was CD4+ or CD8+ T cells sorted from blood, taken in a trial of the OX40 agonist ivuxolimab. The clonotype comes from an adult with an advanced solid tumor such as melanoma, head and neck, liver or kidney cancer. The CDR3 protein is CASSQLPRQGSATDTQYF. In DNA form, the CDR3 reads TGTGCCAGCAGTCAACTCCCCCGGCAGGGTAGTGCAACAGATACGCAGTATTTT.